This entry features one T cell receptor (beta chain) sequence. The data were obtained in a study of blood T cell repertoires in COVID-19. Across the whole study: The samples span acute and convalescent COVID-19 from the United States, Italy and Spain. The cDNA or gDNA used as material had been derived from T cells, B-cell-depleted T cells, or PBMCs.

Only in-frame clones appear in the TCRdb table, and some are missing; sequencing was by immunoSEQ multiplex PCR. Of around 220,000 clones detected, roughly 90% appear once; the ten largest clones hold under 2%. The CDR3 is made up of 19 amino acids. Unmatched junction bases numbered 9, after V lost 2 bases and J lost 1 base. From germline, CDR1 is LNHNV and CDR2 YYDKDF (reference sequence). The sequence derives from a man aged 40-49 years with active or convalescent COVID-19. Material for sequencing was peripheral blood. The V and J genes are TRBV15 and TRBJ2-1; 12 bases map to TRBD2. The CDR3 here is CATSRLGLAGLGSYNEQFF. In DNA form, the CDR3 reads TGTGCCACCAGCAGACTGGGACTAGCGGGTCTGGGGTCCTACAATGAGCAGTTCTTC. The whole variable domain, remainder taken from reference TRBV15 and TRBJ2-1, is DAMVIQNPRYQVTQFGKPVTLSCSQTLNHNVMYWYQQKSSQAPKLLFHYYDKDFNNEADTPDNFQSRRPNTSFCFLDIRSPGLGDTAMYLCATSRLGLAGLGSYNEQFFGPGTRLTVL.